The 28 T cell receptor beta chains presented below share a single source sample, sequenced in a study of control samples from healthy donors and cancer patients. Some clones are missing from TCRdb's copy, which holds only in-frame ones; the method was immunoSEQ multiplex PCR. Among 8,500 to 11,000 clones, approximately 91% were seen once, and the ten largest hold under 25%. Sequencing was performed on PBMCs. These receptors were obtained from a man aged 55 to 70 with colorectal cancer.

The chain employs TRBV4-3 and TRBJ2-5, with a weak D call TRBD2 (7 bases). The CDR3 loop spans 16 amino acids. V was pared by 3 bases and J by 1 base, with 15 bases between. Germline V gene sequence: CDR1 LGHNA, CDR2 YSLEER. CDR3 protein: CASSQDPRGAQETQYF. Written as DNA, the CDR3 is TGCGCCAGCAGCCAGGATCCTCGGGGGGCCCAAGAGACCCAGTACTTC.

CDR3 sequence: CASSQGQGIYEQYF. In DNA, the CDR3 is TGTGCCAGCAGCCAGGGACAGGGTATCTACGAGCAGTACTTC. The V call is TRBV11-1, the J call TRBJ2-7; 9 bases match TRBD1. Losses at the gene ends were 5 bases for V and 3 bases for J; bases not matched to a gene: 5. Germline CDR1 reads SGHAT; CDR2 reads FQDESV (reference sequence). The CDR3 consists of 14 residues.

This chain connects TRBV6-6 to TRBJ1-4; 9 bases are shared with TRBD1. Germline lookup yields CDR1 MNHNY and CDR2 SVGAGI (reference sequence). V shed 6 bases, J shed 7 bases, and the junction held 12 bases outside the gene matches. The CDR3 is made up of 16 amino acids. The CDR3 protein is CASRPSTGGQGEKLFF. CDR3 coding DNA: TGTGCCAGCAGGCCCTCGACAGGGGGACAGGGTGAAAAACTGTTTTTT.

The V gene is TRBV15, the J gene TRBJ1-5; 7 positions match TRBD1. The trim removed 6 bases at V and 2 bases at J, leaving 19 bases unmatched. The length of the CDR3 is 19 residues. CDR1 and CDR2 (germline): LNHNV, YYDKDF (reference sequence). CDR3 region: CATSRELIGGGRGNQPQHF. For the CDR3, the DNA is TGTGCCACCAGTCGCGAATTAATAGGGGGCGGGAGAGGCAATCAGCCCCAGCATTTT.

V and J are TRBV2 and TRBJ1-3; 9 positions agree with TRBD1. V gave up 6 bases and J gave up 4 bases; unmatched junction bases: 4. The CDR3 runs to 14 residues. Germline V lookup: CDR1 SNHLY, CDR2 FYNNEI. The CDR3 spells CASSGQGRGNTIYF. In nucleotides, the CDR3 is TGTGCCAGCAGCGGACAGGGGCGGGGAAACACCATATATTTT. Filled out from reference TRBV2 and TRBJ1-3, the complete variable domain reads EPEVTQTPSHQVTQMGQEVILRCVPISNHLYFYWYRQILGQKVEFLVSFYNNEISEKSEIFDDQFSVERPDGSNFTLKIRSTKLEDSAMYFCASSGQGRGNTIYFGEGSWLTVV.

V usage is TRBV11-1 and J usage is TRBJ2-5, with 8 nucleotides matching TRBD2. Germline-derived CDR1 and CDR2 are SGHAT and FQDESV (reference sequence). The CDR3 contains 15 residues. V shed 3 bases and J 5 bases; nucleotides not matched to a gene: 8. The CDR3 spells CASSLGTRVWETQYF. The CDR3 bases are TGTGCCAGCAGCTTGGGGACTAGGGTTTGGGAGACCCAGTACTTC. Using reference TRBV11-1 and TRBJ2-5 for the parts outside the CDR3, the full variable domain is EAEVAQSPRYKITEKSQAVAFWCDPISGHATLYWYRQILGQGPELLVQFQDESVVDDSQLPKDRFSAERLKGVDSTLKIQPAELGDSAMYLCASSLGTRVWETQYFGPGTRLLVL.

V usage is TRBV29-1 and J usage is TRBJ1-1; 8 nucleotides line up with TRBD1. CDR3 length: 14 amino acids. Germline V gene data show CDR1 as SQVTM and CDR2 as ANQGSEA. Unmatched junction bases numbered 10, after V lost 6 bases and J lost 4 bases. The CDR3, as DNA: TGCAGCGTCATTAGACAGGGGAGGCCCACTGAAGCTTTCTTT. Amino acids: CSVIRQGRPTEAFF. Supplemented by reference TRBV29-1 and TRBJ1-1, the full variable domain reads SAVISQKPSRDICQRGTSLTIQCQVDSQVTMMFWYRQQPGQSLTLIATANQGSEATYESGFVIDKFPISRPNLTFSTLTVSNMSPEDSSIYLCSVIRQGRPTEAFFGQGTRLTVV.

This chain connects TRBV7-9 to TRBJ2-7; no definite D call. The CDR3 length is 14 residues. The ends were cut back, 3 bases at V and 5 bases at J, with 14 bases in the middle. Germline V gene lookup returns CDR1 SEHNR and CDR2 FQNEAQ (reference sequence). The CDR3 DNA follows: TGTGCCAGCAGCTTCCCCCCAGGTCAGAACGAGCAGTACTTC. It translates to CASSFPPGQNEQYF.

V gene TRBV19 combines with J gene TRBJ1-5; tentative D call: TRBD1 (5 bases). This CDR3 contains 14 residues. V was cut by 4 bases and J by 3 bases, with 10 bases left in between. Germline V gene sequence: CDR1 LNHDA, CDR2 SQIVND (reference sequence). The CDR3 region is CASSTRGANQPQHF. For the CDR3, the DNA is TGTGCCAGTAGTACCCGAGGGGCCAATCAGCCCCAGCATTTT.

This chain uses TRBV29-1 with TRBJ2-1; tentatively, D is TRBD1 (6 bases). Germline V gene data show CDR1 as SQVTM and CDR2 as ANQGSEA. V was shortened by 8 bases and J by 2 bases, with 10 bases between the two germline ends. The CDR3 is 12 amino acids. DNA of the CDR3: TGCAGCTTCAGGGGAACCTACAATGAGCAGTTCTTC. Translated: CSFRGTYNEQFF.

The gene calls are TRBV7-2 and TRBJ1-1; 7 nucleotides agree with TRBD1. In germline, CDR1 is SGHTA, CDR2 FQGNSA. Trimming took 4 bases from V and 4 from J; bases not matched to a gene: 18. The CDR3 consists of 18 residues. CDR3 region: CASSSTLTLQGRGTEAFF. DNA for the CDR3: TGTGCCAGCAGCTCAACCTTAACCCTACAGGGGAGGGGCACTGAAGCTTTCTTT.

Here the CDR3 DNA reads TGTGCCAGCAGCTTGATACAGGGTTCGAAGGGCTACACCTTC. Amino acid sequence: CASSLIQGSKGYTF. The gene calls are TRBV5-6 and TRBJ1-2; D is possibly TRBD1 (6 bases). Germline V gives CDR1 SGHDT, CDR2 YYEEEE. The CDR3 spans 14 residues. The V end was cut by 1 base, the J end by 8 bases, with 15 bases between.

This sequence joins TRBV19 and TRBJ2-6; 10 bases line up with TRBD1. The V segment lost 8 bases and the J segment 5 bases; nucleotides outside the gene matches: 12. CDR3 length: 17 amino acids. Germline loops: CDR1 LNHDA, CDR2 SQIVND (reference sequence). For the CDR3, the DNA is TGTGCCAGTTCGAATCGGACAGGGGGGGCTCGGGCCAACGTCCTGACTTTC. The encoded protein is CASSNRTGGARANVLTF.

The V call is TRBV9, the J call TRBJ1-4, with 7 bases lining up with TRBD1. V trimming: 0 bases; J trimming: 5 bases; junction bases outside the gene matches: 4. The CDR3 is 15 residues long. Per germline, CDR1 SGDLS and CDR2 YYNGEE. The CDR3 is CASSVDGTENEKLFF. CDR3 nucleotides: TGTGCCAGCAGCGTAGATGGGACAGAGAATGAAAAACTGTTTTTT.

This clone has a single count. V and J are TRBV21-1 and TRBJ2-2. TRBV21-1 is annotated as a pseudogene. There are 17 residues in the CDR3. CDR3 loop: CASSIHPGGADVGELFF. The CDR3 region has the DNA TGTGCCAGCAGCATTCACCCAGGGGGGGCCGATGTCGGGGAGCTGTTTTTT.

CDR3 residues: CASSDRGHPSTDTQYF. The CDR3 DNA sequence: TGTGCCAGTAGTGATCGGGGGCACCCTAGCACAGATACGCAGTATTTT. V and J are TRBV19 and TRBJ2-3; D assignment may be TRBD1 or TRBD2 (6 bases each). Trimming cost V 5 bases and J 0 bases, with 15 bases left between them. The CDR3 extends over 16 amino acids. Germline V lookup: CDR1 LNHDA, CDR2 SQIVND (reference sequence).

The genes are TRBV19 and TRBJ1-5, with D perhaps TRBD1 (6 bases). Trimming stripped 7 bases from V and 1 base from J, with 14 bases between. Germline-derived CDR1 and CDR2 are LNHDA and SQIVND (reference sequence). The CDR3 extends over 15 amino acids. The CDR3 region has the DNA TGTGCCAGTACCTTGGGGGGCGGAAGCAATCAGCCCCAGCATTTT. This translates into CASTLGGGSNQPQHF.

The chain links TRBV5-4 to TRBJ1-2; 11 positions match TRBD1. The J segment lost 3 bases and the V segment lost 4 bases, leaving 8 bases of the junction unmatched. The CDR3 has 16 residues. CDR1 is SGHNT and CDR2 is YYREEE in the germline V gene (reference sequence). CDR3 loop: CASSPPRGQGDYGYTF. CDR3 sequence (DNA): TGTGCCAGCAGCCCCCCAAGGGGACAGGGGGACTATGGCTACACCTTC.

The chain is built from TRBV20-1 and TRBJ1-1; D not certain. CDR3 length: 16 residues. Trimming stripped 3 bases from V and 0 bases from J, with 17 bases between. Germline V lookup: CDR1 DFQATT, CDR2 SNEGSKA (reference sequence). The CDR3, as DNA: TGCAGTGCTAGTTTCATCGAGGAAGCCTTGAACACTGAAGCTTTCTTT. Protein sequence: CSASFIEEALNTEAFF.

The rearrangement uses TRBV6-4 and TRBJ2-5, with TRBD1 as a possible D gene (5 bases). V lost 6 bases to trimming and J lost 3 bases, with 8 bases between them. The CDR3 extends over 12 amino acids. Germline assignment: CDR1 MRHNA and CDR2 SNTAGT. The CDR3 loop reads CASRAGKETQYF. The CDR3 nucleotides are TGTGCCAGCAGGGCAGGGAAAGAGACCCAGTACTTC.

This chain connects TRBV4-2 to TRBJ1-1; TRBD1 might be the D (5 bases). The CDR3 length is 14 residues. Germline CDR1 and CDR2: LGHNA and YNFKEQ. V was trimmed by 0 bases and J by 7 bases, leaving 12 bases between them. The CDR3 region is CASSQDRGVLEAFF. For the CDR3, the DNA is TGTGCCAGCAGCCAAGATCGGGGGGTTCTTGAAGCTTTCTTT.

This chain links TRBV4-1 with TRBJ1-4, with 8 positions matching TRBD1. V lost 3 bases and J lost 5; bases outside the gene matches: 14. The CDR3 length is 18 residues. The V gene's germline CDR1 is MGHRA and CDR2 YSYEKL. The CDR3 protein is CASSQIIRGQVVNEKLFF. Here the CDR3 DNA reads TGCGCCAGCAGCCAGATTATCAGGGGGCAGGTAGTAAATGAAAAACTGTTTTTT.

The DNA for the CDR3 is TGCAGTGCTAGTGTCCGGGACGGATATAGCAATCAGCCCCAGCATTTT. It yields the protein CSASVRDGYSNQPQHF. The chain has TRBV20-1 and TRBJ1-5; D perhaps matches TRBD1 (5 bases). Germline CDR1 DFQATT, CDR2 SNEGSKA (reference sequence). The ends were cut back, 3 bases at V and 0 bases at J, with 15 bases in the middle. The CDR3 totals 16 residues.

The chain joins TRBV28 to TRBJ1-4; D gene ambiguous. With 10 bases removed from V and 8 bases from J, the gap between germline ends came to 11 bases. The length of the CDR3 is 11 residues. Germline lookup yields CDR1 MDHEN and CDR2 SYDVKM. CDR3 DNA: TGTGCCACCCGGCGGTTCGAAAAACTGTTTTTT. Protein product: CATRRFEKLFF.

The chain recombines TRBV6-5 with TRBJ2-7; 8 nucleotides line up with TRBD1. Germline CDR1 reads MNHEY; CDR2 reads SVGAGI. The CDR3 runs 12 residues. J lost 6 bases, V lost 8 bases, and 6 bases had no gene match. The CDR3 loop is CASSTGAPEQYF. The CDR3 DNA sequence: TGTGCCAGCTCGACAGGGGCCCCCGAGCAGTACTTC.

The chain combines TRBV4-1 with TRBJ1-4, with TRBD1 matching over 8 bases. The J segment lost 8 bases and the V segment lost 1 base, leaving 6 bases of the junction unmatched. This CDR3 spans 15 amino acids. From germline, CDR1 is MGHRA and CDR2 YSYEKL. The CDR3 DNA follows: TGCGCCAGCAGCCAAGGTTGGACAGGGATGGAAAAACTGTTTTTT. Its translation is CASSQGWTGMEKLFF.

This chain uses TRBV19 with TRBJ1-1, with unresolved D. Trimming took off 4 bases at V and 0 bases at J, with 15 bases between the two ends. The CDR3 is made up of 16 amino acids. The germline gives CDR1 LNHDA, CDR2 SQIVND (reference sequence). The CDR3 DNA follows: TGTGCCAGTAGTAAATGGGCAGTCCTTATGAACACTGAAGCTTTCTTT. Encoded protein: CASSKWAVLMNTEAFF.

The genes are TRBV3-1 (or the pseudogene TRBV3-2) and TRBJ2-6, with D perhaps matching TRBD1 (6 bases). The CDR3 has 14 amino acids. Germline assignment: CDR1 LGHDT and CDR2 YNNKEL (reference sequence). Trimming pared 5 bases from V and 2 bases from J, leaving 7 bases between. CDR3 protein: CASSNRAGANVLTF. For the CDR3, the DNA is TGTGCCAGCAGCAACAGGGCTGGGGCCAACGTCCTGACTTTC.